A single TCR beta chain is shown here with its context. Germline V gene lookup returns CDR1 SNHLY and CDR2 FYNNEI. J lost 9 bases, V lost 2 bases, and 7 bases had no gene match. CDR3 length equals 14 residues. The authors' processing: Cell counts per sample came from amplifying reference gene primers. Using immunoSEQ multiplex PCR, the repertoire was profiled, and TCRdb retains in-frame clones only, with some absent. V and J calls and clone size are given by that table; D and trimming were obtained from the DNA. This table holds roughly 89,000 clones, around three quarters found once. The data originate from a study of blood T cell repertoires in COVID-19. About the research overall: Samples of COVID-19 (acute and convalescent) were obtained from the United States, Italy and Spain. T cells, B-cell-depleted T cells, or PBMCs supplied cDNA or gDNA.

The sequence was obtained from a woman between 65 and 79 years old with acute or convalescent COVID-19. The V and J genes are TRBV2 and TRBJ2-1, with 7 bases fitting TRBD2. The specimen was peripheral blood. This CDR3 is CASSEIGGVGEQFF. In DNA, the CDR3 is TGTGCCAGCAGTGAAATTGGGGGGGTCGGTGAGCAGTTCTTC.